This T cell receptor (beta chain) was recorded in a study of human thymus T cells. Thymus specimens were resections from corrective heart surgery. Samples came from healthy Finnish infants during open corrective cardiac surgery. Note on this clone: Its antigen is currently unknown.

Profiled with immunoSEQ multiplex PCR; TCRdb holds only in-frame clones, not every one. This table holds roughly 130,000 clones, around 94% found once. Findings of the study overall: An apparent bias in V and J gene usage was seen in thymic and blood repertoires. As related research reported, thymic repertoires overlapped highly among unrelated individuals.

The clonotype was recovered from a boy younger than two with a congenital heart defect but otherwise immunologically healthy. The source material was thymus tissue.

This CDR3 is CSVGLAGGRHEQYF. CDR3 nucleotide sequence: TGCAGCGTTGGTCTAGCGGGGGGTAGGCACGAGCAGTACTTC. The chain links TRBV29-1 to TRBJ2-7, with 11 bases fitting TRBD2. V lost 4 bases, J lost 5 bases, and 7 bases stayed unmatched. This CDR3 is 14 amino acids long. Looked up from germline, CDR1 is SQVTM and CDR2 is ANQGSEA.